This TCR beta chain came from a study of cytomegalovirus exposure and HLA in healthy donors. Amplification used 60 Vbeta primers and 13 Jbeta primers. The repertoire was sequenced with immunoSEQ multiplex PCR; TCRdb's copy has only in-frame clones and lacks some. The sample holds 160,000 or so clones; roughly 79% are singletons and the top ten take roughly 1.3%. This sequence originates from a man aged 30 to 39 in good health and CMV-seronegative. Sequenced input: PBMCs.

In DNA form, the CDR3 reads TGCGCCAGCAGCGGACAGGGGGCAGGAAACACCATATATTTT. Translating it yields CASSGQGAGNTIYF. This chain joins TRBV5-1 and TRBJ1-3; TRBD1 matches 11 bases. V shed 4 bases, J shed 4 bases, and the junction held 1 base outside the gene matches. Germline V CDR1 and CDR2: SGHRS, YFSETQ. This CDR3 region has 14 residues. Drawing the rest from reference TRBV5-1 and TRBJ1-3, the complete variable domain is KAGVTQTPRYLIKTRGQQVTLSCSPISGHRSVSWYQQTPGQGLQFLFEYFSETQRNKGNFPGRFSGRQFSNSRSEMNVSTLELGDSALYLCASSGQGAGNTIYFGEGSWLTVV.